The rows below give T cell receptor beta chains drawn from one sample of a study of beta chain features in type 1 diabetes. TCRdb keeps only in-frame clones here, not all; method: immunoSEQ multiplex PCR. The sample holds around 360,000 clones, around 13% seen once. The sample comprised naive CD4+ T cells from blood. The receptor source for this set is a young woman with type 1 diabetes. The CDR3 runs from the conserved cysteine through the conserved F or W. The D gene is left open where the match is weak. Size is omitted from some rows. Given values are once, few, many or a class for expanded clones.

v_call	clone_size	j_call	cdr3_length	d_call	cdr3_aa	cdr3_nt
TRBV7-9	NA	TRBJ1-2	16	NA	CASSFPRQDRIRGYTF	TGTGCCAGCAGCTTCCCCCGACAGGACCGCATTCGTGGCTACACCTTC
TRBV25-1	few	TRBJ2-4	14	NA	CASSESRAKNIQYF	TGTGCCAGCAGTGAATCTAGAGCCAAAAACATTCAGTACTTC
TRBV7-2	NA	TRBJ2-7	14	NA	CASSATQGPYEQYF	TGTGCCAGCAGCGCCACCCAGGGGCCCTACGAGCAGTACTTC
TRBV15	few	TRBJ1-1	16	TRBD1	CATSRGQGKANTEAFF	TGTGCCACCAGCAGAGGACAGGGTAAAGCGAACACTGAAGCTTTCTTT
TRBV7-2	NA	TRBJ2-3	16	TRBD2	CASSPRGSGSTDTQYF	TGTGCCAGCAGCCCGCGGGGTAGCGGGAGCACAGATACGCAGTATTTT
TRBV10-3	NA	TRBJ2-7	15	TRBD2	CAITPSGGGADEQYF	TGTGCCATCACCCCCTCTGGCGGGGGGGCCGACGAGCAGTACTTC
TRBV14	NA	TRBJ2-5	11	TRBD2	CASSPGGTQYF	TGTGCCAGCAGCCCGGGGGGGACCCAGTACTTC
TRBV21-1	NA	TRBJ2-5	16	NA	CASSKDPSGSQETQYF	TGTGCCAGCAGCAAAGACCCTTCCGGGTCCCAAGAGACCCAGTACTTC
TRBV29-1	NA	TRBJ1-2	13	NA	CSVGEGLNYGYTF	TGCAGCGTCGGGGAGGGTCTCAACTATGGCTACACCTTC
TRBV5-1	NA	TRBJ2-1	16	NA	CASSLTGAPAENEQFF	TGCGCCAGCAGCTTAACAGGTGCTCCCGCCGAAAATGAGCAGTTCTTC
TRBV9	NA	TRBJ2-1	16	NA	CASSSTGVLSYNEQFF	TGTGCCAGCAGCTCCACGGGAGTTTTGTCCTACAATGAGCAGTTCTTC
TRBV28	few	TRBJ2-3	14	NA	CASSSRESTDTQYF	TGTGCCAGCAGTTCGCGGGAAAGCACAGATACGCAGTATTTT
TRBV6-4	NA	TRBJ2-1	16	NA	CASSDWGTKAYNEQFF	TGTGCCAGCAGTGACTGGGGGACAAAGGCTTACAATGAGCAGTTCTTC
TRBV7-2	few	TRBJ2-5	18	TRBD2	CASSLAPRTSGGQETQYF	TGTGCCAGCAGCTTAGCCCCTCGGACTAGCGGGGGGCAAGAGACCCAGTACTTC
TRBV30	few	TRBJ1-2	13	TRBD1	CAWRISGGNGYTF	TGTGCCTGGAGGATTTCAGGGGGGAATGGCTACACCTTC
TRBV5-1	once	TRBJ2-1	15	TRBD2	CASSLAVGTIAEQFF	TGCGCCAGCAGCTTGGCAGTGGGGACTATCGCTGAGCAGTTCTTC
TRBV4-1	few	TRBJ1-5	17	TRBD1	CASSRIKGARDNQPQHF	TGCGCCAGCAGCCGGATAAAGGGGGCGCGAGACAATCAGCCCCAGCATTTT
TRBV7-2	NA	TRBJ2-1	17	TRBD2	CASSLRGLAGVYNEQFF	TGTGCCAGCAGCTTAAGGGGGCTAGCGGGAGTCTACAATGAGCAGTTCTTC
TRBV5-6	NA	TRBJ2-7	13	TRBD1	CASSLSQGYEQYF	TGTGCCAGCAGCTTATCACAGGGGTACGAGCAGTACTTC
TRBV7-9	NA	TRBJ1-2	18	TRBD1	CASSLPSGTGGSNYGYTF	TGTGCCAGCAGCTTACCCTCCGGGACAGGGGGATCTAACTATGGCTACACCTTC
TRBV15	NA	TRBJ1-6	12	NA	CATSRAAGPLHF	TGTGCCACCAGCAGAGCCGCGGGCCCCCTCCACTTT
TRBV14	NA	TRBJ1-1	13	NA	CASSQVPVAEAFF	TGTGCCAGCAGCCAAGTTCCCGTCGCTGAAGCTTTCTTT
TRBV5-1	NA	TRBJ1-1	14	NA	CASSFGEASTEAFF	TGCGCCAGCAGCTTTGGGGAGGCGAGCACTGAAGCTTTCTTT
TRBV6-5	NA	TRBJ1-5	13	NA	CASSSNRYQPQHF	TGTGCCAGCAGCTCTAACCGCTATCAGCCCCAGCATTTT
TRBV28	few	TRBJ2-3	14	TRBD1	CASSKTGPTDTQYF	TGTGCCAGCAGTAAGACAGGGCCCACAGATACGCAGTATTTT
TRBV18	few	TRBJ2-7	13	NA	CASSPDSTYEQYF	TGTGCCAGCTCACCGGACAGTACCTACGAGCAGTACTTC
TRBV28	few	TRBJ2-3	15	TRBD2	CASSLLAGGPDTQYF	TGTGCCAGCAGTTTATTAGCGGGAGGACCAGATACGCAGTATTTT
TRBV9	NA	TRBJ2-5	13	NA	CASSEGQAETQYF	TGTGCCAGCAGCGAGGGGCAGGCAGAGACCCAGTACTTC
TRBV29-1	NA	TRBJ2-3	13	NA	CSASRGSTDTQYF	TGCAGCGCCAGTCGGGGAAGCACAGATACGCAGTATTTT
TRBV5-4	few	TRBJ2-7	12	NA	CASSSRSSLRYF	TGTGCCAGCAGCTCTCGATCGTCCCTGCGGTACTTC
TRBV6-5	few	TRBJ2-1	15	TRBD2	CASSYGSGGRSEQFF	TGTGCCAGCAGTTACGGGTCGGGGGGGCGAAGTGAGCAGTTCTTC
TRBV18	few	TRBJ1-5	15	TRBD1	CASSPSTGGEQPQHF	TGTGCCAGCTCACCCTCTACAGGGGGAGAACAGCCCCAGCATTTT
TRBV20-1	few	TRBJ2-5	11	NA	CSATVWLTQYF	TGCAGTGCTACGGTCTGGTTGACCCAGTACTTC
TRBV19	NA	TRBJ2-1	13	TRBD1	CASSLAFGTGQFF	TGTGCCAGTAGTCTTGCATTCGGGACAGGGCAGTTCTTC
TRBV5-1	NA	TRBJ2-1	16	NA	CASSLVAGVSYNEQFF	TGCGCCAGCAGCTTGGTCGCAGGGGTGTCCTACAATGAGCAGTTCTTC
TRBV6-5	NA	TRBJ1-5	9	NA	CAEPRQGGF	TGCGCGGAACCCAGGCAGGGCGGTTTT
TRBV10-3	NA	TRBJ1-2	15	NA	CAISPLLREAYGYTF	TGTGCCATCAGTCCACTACTCAGAGAGGCTTATGGCTACACCTTC
TRBV15	NA	TRBJ2-4	16	NA	CADYTGGALGKNIQYF	TGTGCTGATTATACCGGTGGGGCCCTCGGCAAAAACATTCAGTACTTC
TRBV7-2	few	TRBJ2-3	16	TRBD2	CASSLGGLAGADTQYF	TGTGCCAGCAGCTTGGGTGGACTAGCGGGAGCAGATACGCAGTATTTT
TRBV29-1	few	TRBJ2-1	14	TRBD2	CSAKSGSLYNEQFF	TGCAGCGCAAAAAGCGGGAGCCTTTACAATGAGCAGTTCTTC
TRBV27	few	TRBJ1-3	13	NA	CASGATSGNTIYF	TGTGCGAGCGGGGCCACCTCCGGAAACACCATATATTTT
TRBV2	NA	TRBJ1-1	13	TRBD1	CASRQGRNTEAFF	TGTGCCAGCCGACAGGGTCGGAACACTGAAGCTTTCTTT
TRBV14	few	TRBJ2-7	13	NA	CASSLLPFHEQYF	TGTGCCAGCAGCCTACTTCCATTCCACGAGCAGTACTTC
TRBV29-1	NA	TRBJ2-2	13	NA	CSVEGPYTGELFF	TGCAGCGTTGAAGGGCCTTACACCGGGGAGCTGTTTTTT
TRBV4-2	NA	TRBJ1-5	15	NA	CASSQGTDSNQPQHF	TGTGCCAGCAGCCAAGGAACAGATAGCAATCAGCCCCAGCATTTT
TRBV11-1	few	TRBJ2-1	15	NA	CASSLAPGEYNEQFF	TGTGCCAGCAGCTTAGCCCCGGGGGAGTACAATGAGCAGTTCTTC
TRBV10-3	few	TRBJ2-7	16	TRBD2	CAIRPGGLGGRGEQYF	TGTGCCATCCGGCCCGGAGGGCTTGGCGGGAGAGGTGAGCAGTACTTC
TRBV27	few	TRBJ1-1	13	NA	CASSSLQGPGAFF	TGTGCCAGCAGCTCCCTACAGGGCCCAGGAGCTTTCTTT
TRBV4-2	once	TRBJ2-1	17	TRBD2	CASSQPQTSGRGNEQFF	TGTGCCAGCAGCCAACCCCAGACTAGCGGGAGAGGAAATGAGCAGTTCTTC
TRBV5-4	few	TRBJ2-5	14	TRBD2	CASSLGLAGETQYF	TGTGCCAGCAGCCTAGGACTAGCGGGAGAGACCCAGTACTTC
TRBV5-1	NA	TRBJ1-2	13	NA	CASSLSDIQGYTF	TGCGCCAGCAGCTTGTCGGACATTCAGGGCTACACCTTC
TRBV15	few	TRBJ2-1	14	NA	CATRTSLVIDEQFF	TGTGCCACCAGAACTAGCTTGGTGATCGATGAGCAGTTCTTC
TRBV5-8	NA	TRBJ2-1	14	TRBD1	CASSWTGIGNEQFF	TGTGCCAGCAGCTGGACAGGGATAGGCAATGAGCAGTTCTTC